One and the same sample provided the 21 T cell receptor beta chains below, sequenced in a study of shared clonotypes between healthy human individuals. Method: immunoSEQ multiplex PCR; TCRdb's copy keeps in-frame clones and lacks some. The sample includes 2 million to 2.5 million clones, 80% to 95% of them seen just once. The sequenced material came from naive CD4+ T cells from PBMCs. Subset: CD45RA+ positively selected. These TCRs come from a man younger than 35 in good health. Some clones in this sample may be carry-over from other donors' samples.

The J gene is TRBJ2-3, the V gene TRBV19, with 8 positions matching TRBD2. This CDR3 has 14 amino acids. CDR1 and CDR2 (germline): LNHDA, SQIVND (reference sequence). The V and J ends lost 5 bases and 6 bases, in that order; junction bases with no gene match: 7. Here the CDR3 DNA reads TGTGCCAGTAGTCCCCGACTAGCGACGGATACGCAGTATTTT. Its translation is CASSPRLATDTQYF. The variable domain in full, with the rest retrieved from reference TRBV19 and TRBJ2-3, is DGGITQSPKYLFRKEGQNVTLSCEQNLNHDAMYWYRQDPGQGLRLIYYSQIVNDFQKGDIAEGYSVSREKKESFPLTVTSAQKNPTAFYLCASSPRLATDTQYFGPGTRLTVL.

The chain is built from TRBV28 and TRBJ1-4; D remains ambiguous. Germline lookup yields CDR1 MDHEN and CDR2 SYDVKM. Trimming stripped 3 bases from V and 6 bases from J, with 11 bases between. The CDR3 sequence is 14 residues long. Here the CDR3 DNA reads TGTGCCAGCAGTTTGCAGGTGGGGTATGAAAAACTGTTTTTT. The encoded protein is CASSLQVGYEKLFF.

The V and J genes are TRBV6-6 and TRBJ1-2; 10 nucleotides align to TRBD1. CDR1 is MNHNY, CDR2 SVGAGI, per germline (reference sequence). The ends lost 6 bases at V and 6 bases at J; junction bases unmatched: 13. This CDR3 comprises 16 residues. Here the CDR3 reads CASRGDRGALGNGYTF. The CDR3 region has the DNA TGTGCCAGCAGGGGGGACAGGGGCGCTTTGGGGAATGGCTACACCTTC.

The chain's CDR3 is CASSPEETQYF. Written as DNA, the CDR3 is TGTGCCAGCAGCCCCGAAGAGACCCAGTACTTC. The V call is TRBV21-1, the J call TRBJ2-5; whether TRBD2, the table's D call, matches the DNA was not checked. TRBV21-1 is tagged as a pseudogene. This CDR3 is built from 11 residues.

The DNA of the CDR3 is TGTGCCAGCAGTGGAAGGGGGACCTACGAGCAGTACTTC. Amino acids: CASSGRGTYEQYF. The chain uses TRBV2 and TRBJ2-7, with D perhaps TRBD1 (6 bases). The CDR3 runs to 13 residues. Germline assignment: CDR1 SNHLY and CDR2 FYNNEI. Deletions cut 4 bases from V and 2 bases from J, with 9 bases between.

The rearrangement uses TRBV6-1 and TRBJ2-7; D possibly corresponds to TRBD2 (5 bases). V shed 7 bases and J shed 4 bases, with 14 bases lying between them. This CDR3 is built from 13 residues. The V gene's germline CDR1 is MNHNS and CDR2 SASEGT. CDR3 loop: CASIQDLFYEQYF. As DNA, the CDR3 is TGTGCCAGCATCCAGGACTTGTTTTACGAGCAGTACTTC.

This chain joins TRBV19 and TRBJ1-2, with 7 bases that match TRBD1. The germline gives CDR1 LNHDA, CDR2 SQIVND (reference sequence). J lost 8 bases, V lost 5 bases, and 8 bases had no gene match. The CDR3 is 13 residues long. In DNA form, the CDR3 reads TGTGCCAGTAGTCTACAGGGGTTTCTCGGCTACACCTTC. Amino acid sequence: CASSLQGFLGYTF.

This clone was detected a few times. The V gene is TRBV28, the J gene TRBJ1-2; D may be TRBD1 (5 bases). The CDR3 is 13 amino acids. Trimming removed 6 bases from V and 4 bases from J, with 12 bases in between. Germline V gene sequence: CDR1 MDHEN, CDR2 SYDVKM. The CDR3: CASRVGQFYGYTF. DNA for the CDR3: TGTGCCAGCAGAGTCGGACAATTCTATGGCTACACCTTC.

For the CDR3, the DNA is TGTGCCGGGGGGATTTGGGACAGGTGCCGACTATACCTCCAAGGTCGGAACACCGGGGAGCTGTTTTTT. Protein product: CAGGIWDRCRLYLQGRNTGELFF. J is TRBJ2-2 and V is TRBV27; 8 positions match TRBD1. The CDR3 is made up of 23 amino acids. Germline V gene lookup returns CDR1 MNHEY and CDR2 SMNVEV (reference sequence). The ends lost 11 bases at V and 1 base at J; junction bases unmatched: 33.

The rearrangement joins TRBV27 to TRBJ1-1, with D possibly being TRBD1 (5 bases). Per the germline V gene, CDR1 is MNHEY and CDR2 is SMNVEV (reference sequence). The CDR3 covers 16 residues. V was trimmed by 2 bases and J by 0 bases, leaving 13 bases between them. CDR3 DNA sequence: TGTGCCAGCAGTTTAAGAGGGGAACCTGTGAACACTGAAGCTTTCTTT. Its translation is CASSLRGEPVNTEAFF.

V and J are TRBV4-1 and TRBJ1-3, with TRBD1 matching over 7 bases. The CDR3 loop spans 16 amino acids. The germline CDR1 and CDR2 sequences are MGHRA and YSYEKL. The J segment lost 3 bases and the V segment lost 1 base, leaving 6 bases of the junction unmatched. The CDR3 sequence is CASSQGSAGGGNTIYF. CDR3 DNA: TGCGCCAGCAGCCAAGGGTCCGCAGGGGGTGGAAACACCATATATTTT.

This chain connects TRBV5-1 to TRBJ2-5, with 7 nucleotides matching TRBD1. J lost 2 bases, V lost 3 bases, and 7 bases had no gene match. The CDR3 consists of 15 residues. In germline, CDR1 is SGHRS, CDR2 YFSETQ. The CDR3 coding sequence is TGCGCCAGCAGCTCACAGGGGTTTATTCAAGAGACCCAGTACTTC. It encodes CASSSQGFIQETQYF.

As DNA, the CDR3 is TGTGCCAGCAAGGGCCTGACCGATACGCAGTATTTT. Translation gives CASKGLTDTQYF. The chain joins TRBV6-1 to TRBJ2-3; no reliable D call. Germline lookup yields CDR1 MNHNS and CDR2 SASEGT. The CDR3 runs to 12 residues. The V gene lost 7 bases and the J gene lost 6 bases, with 11 bases spanning the gap.

The chain is built from TRBV28 and TRBJ2-5; TRBD2 might be the D (7 bases). The germline V gene has CDR1 MDHEN and CDR2 SYDVKM. CDR3 size: 14 residues. V lost 4 bases, J lost 4 bases, and 13 bases lay in between. For the CDR3, the DNA is TGTGCCAGCAGTTGGGACACGGGAGGAGAGACCCAGTACTTC. Its translation is CASSWDTGGETQYF.

This sequence joins TRBV4-1 and TRBJ2-3; D gene uncertain. CDR3 length: 12 amino acids. Trimming took 5 bases from V and 4 from J, leaving 7 bases between them. Germline V gene lookup returns CDR1 MGHRA and CDR2 YSYEKL. The CDR3 DNA is TGCGCCAGCAGCTATTTGGCAGATACGCAGTATTTT. Translated, it gives CASSYLADTQYF.

This clone was observed a few times. The sample carries other DNA sequences with the same CDR3. The V gene is TRBV30, the J gene TRBJ1-3; D unresolved. The CDR3 runs to 13 residues. CDR1 and CDR2 (germline): GTSNPN, SVGIG (reference sequence). Trimming took off 2 bases at V and 4 bases at J, with 9 bases between the two ends. CDR3 amino acids: CAWSLGSGNTIYF. CDR3 bases: TGTGCCTGGAGTCTCGGTTCCGGAAACACCATATATTTT.

V gene TRBV10-3 combines with J gene TRBJ1-1, with 10 bases matching TRBD1. Germline V gene lookup returns CDR1 ENHRY and CDR2 SYGVKD. The length of the CDR3 is 13 residues. Losses at the gene ends were 10 bases for V and 4 bases for J; bases not matched to a gene: 6. This chain's CDR3 is CATEGQGTTEAFF. The CDR3 DNA sequence: TGTGCCACCGAGGGACAGGGGACCACTGAAGCTTTCTTT.

The rearrangement links TRBV28 to TRBJ2-1; TRBD2 matches 8 bases. Germline lookup yields CDR1 MDHEN and CDR2 SYDVKM. CDR3 length equals 22 residues. V lost 4 bases, J lost 3 bases, and 26 bases stayed unmatched. The CDR3 region has the DNA TGTGCCAGCAGTTCGCCGGGACGGCCGGGACTAGAACCTTCCGGCGGCTACAATGAGCAGTTCTTC. It translates to CASSSPGRPGLEPSGGYNEQFF. Full variable domain (remainder filled in from reference TRBV28 and TRBJ2-1): DVKVTQSSRYLVKRTGEKVFLECVQDMDHENMFWYRQDPGLGLRLIYFSYDVKMKEKGDIPEGYSVSREKKERFSLILESASTNQTSMYLCASSSPGRPGLEPSGGYNEQFFGPGTRLTVL.

The rearrangement uses TRBV5-1 and TRBJ2-5; 9 nucleotides line up with TRBD2. Losses at the gene ends were 0 bases for V and 2 bases for J; bases not matched to a gene: 8. Germline CDR1 reads SGHRS; CDR2 reads YFSETQ. The CDR3 is made up of 17 amino acids. The CDR3 protein is CASSLAGLAGLQETQYF. The DNA for the CDR3 is TGCGCCAGCAGCTTGGCCGGGCTAGCGGGGCTACAAGAGACCCAGTACTTC. The complete variable domain, with remaining parts taken from reference TRBV5-1 and TRBJ2-5, reads KAGVTQTPRYLIKTRGQQVTLSCSPISGHRSVSWYQQTPGQGLQFLFEYFSETQRNKGNFPGRFSGRQFSNSRSEMNVSTLELGDSALYLCASSLAGLAGLQETQYFGPGTRLLVL.

The rearrangement links TRBV27 to TRBJ1-3, with 9 bases that match TRBD1. The V and J ends lost 6 bases and 4 bases, in that order; junction bases with no gene match: 1. The CDR3 spans 13 residues. The germline V gene has CDR1 MNHEY and CDR2 SMNVEV (reference sequence). The CDR3 DNA sequence: TGTGCCAGCAGACAGGGGGCGGGAAACACCATATATTTT. This translates into CASRQGAGNTIYF.

V is TRBV7-2 and J is TRBJ2-1; tentatively, D is TRBD1 (6 bases). V was clipped by 3 bases and J by 7 bases, with 16 bases between them. The CDR3 has 15 residues. Germline V CDR1 and CDR2: SGHTA, FQGNSA. The CDR3 protein is CASSFFGGQGNEQFF. The CDR3 DNA reads as TGTGCCAGCAGCTTTTTCGGAGGTCAGGGGAATGAGCAGTTCTTC.